This T cell receptor beta chain was documented in a study of CD8 T cells in Susac syndrome. Study-level results: The study conceded that relatively few individuals underwent its TCR sequencing and HLA analysis.

After extraction with the RNeasy kit, roughly 0.5 to 1 ug of the RNA was reverse transcribed using random hexamers. It was immunoSEQ multiplex PCR that amplified TCR beta CDR3 across 54 Vbeta and 13 Jbeta. One entry per CDR3 protein results from TCRdb running MiXCR on the immunoSEQ multiplex PCR reads. The sample contains about 140,000 distinct CDR3 sequences, approximately 95% of which appear only once. Treatment-naive patients with stable or active relapsing-remitting disease served as multiple sclerosis controls. TEMRA cells were enriched by FACS, and CD4+ and CD8+ T cells were negatively isolated. A word on this clonotype: The antigen remains undetermined.

The source material was CD4+ T cells from PBMCs. The source of this sequence is a human donor with multiple sclerosis.

CDR3 nucleotides: TGCAGCGTGGACAGGGGGCCGAACACCGGGGAGCTGTTTTTT. Translated: CSVDRGPNTGELFF. V usage is TRBV29-1 and J usage is TRBJ2-2; TRBD1 aligns across 11 bases. Germline values: CDR1 SQVTM, CDR2 ANQGSEA. With V trimmed by 6 bases and J by 0 bases, 0 bases remained unmatched. This CDR3 has 14 residues.